These 15 T cell receptor beta chains share one sample of origin, sequenced in a study of blood T cell repertoires in COVID-19. Data came from immunoSEQ multiplex PCR; TCRdb stores just in-frame clones and leaves some out. The sample holds approximately 400,000 clones, roughly four fifths seen once. Sequencing was done on a sample of PBMCs or T cells enriched from blood (not recorded which). These receptors were collected from a woman aged 45 to 65 who had recovered from COVID-19.

The V gene is TRBV7-8, the J gene TRBJ2-7; tentative D call: TRBD1 (6 bases). In germline, CDR1 is SGHVS, CDR2 FQNEAQ. V dropped 5 bases and J dropped 1 base, with 15 bases sitting between them. The CDR3 totals 15 residues. This chain's CDR3 is CASSQRWGQSYEQYF. CDR3 in DNA: TGTGCCAGCAGCCAACGGTGGGGACAATCCTACGAGCAGTACTTC.

This clone was seen just once. The V gene is TRBV14, the J gene TRBJ2-3; no firm D call. Per germline, CDR1 SGHDN and CDR2 FVKESK. This CDR3 spans 13 amino acids. Trimming stripped 0 bases from V and 8 bases from J, with 9 bases between. The CDR3 spells CASSQDRPGTQYF. DNA for the CDR3: TGTGCCAGCAGCCAAGATCGCCCGGGTACGCAGTATTTT.

The chain joins TRBV5-1 to TRBJ1-2, with a tentative D call TRBD1 (5 bases). The V end lost 4 bases, the J end lost 4 bases, and 11 bases lay between the germline ends. This CDR3 has 13 residues. The germline gives CDR1 SGHRS, CDR2 YFSETQ. CDR3 sequence (DNA): TGCGCCAGCAGCCCCCATGACAGCTATGGCTACACCTTC. This gives the protein CASSPHDSYGYTF.

The chain joins TRBV30 to TRBJ1-2; 10 bases are a match to TRBD1. Looked up from germline, CDR1 is GTSNPN and CDR2 is SVGIG (reference sequence). V was clipped by 1 base and J by 4 bases; unmatched bases: 6. The CDR3 runs to 15 residues. In nucleotides, the CDR3 is TGTGCCTGGAGTGCCGGGACAGGGGCTGTCTATGGCTACACCTTC. Protein: CAWSAGTGAVYGYTF.

The chain has TRBV15 and TRBJ2-1; D gene ambiguous. V dropped 0 bases and J dropped 5 bases, with 20 bases sitting between them. This CDR3 comprises 18 residues. Per germline, CDR1 LNHNV and CDR2 YYDKDF (reference sequence). CDR3 amino acids: CATSRDIDAARANNEQFF. The CDR3 DNA reads TGTGCCACCAGCAGAGATATCGATGCGGCGCGAGCCAACAATGAGCAGTTCTTC.

The chain couples TRBV7-2 to TRBJ1-1; D may be TRBD1 (5 bases). The CDR3 has 13 residues. V was pared by 2 bases and J by 12 bases, with 16 bases between. CDR1 is SGHTA and CDR2 is FQGNSA in the germline V gene. The CDR3 loop reads CASSLRARDWTFF. As DNA, the CDR3 is TGTGCCAGCAGCTTAAGGGCCAGGGATTGGACTTTCTTT.

The V and J genes are TRBV2 and TRBJ1-2; D gene unclear. The CDR3 covers 11 residues. The ends were cut back, 6 bases at V and 3 bases at J, with 5 bases in the middle. Germline V gene data show CDR1 as SNHLY and CDR2 as FYNNEI. Here the CDR3 reads CASSVDYGYTF. The CDR3 DNA sequence: TGTGCCAGCAGCGTAGACTATGGCTACACCTTC.

The gene calls are TRBV29-1 and TRBJ2-1; 10 bases map to TRBD2. The CDR3 sequence is 15 residues long. The germline V gene has CDR1 SQVTM and CDR2 ANQGSEA. V was pared by 3 bases and J by 9 bases, with 11 bases of the junction left unmatched. CDR3 in amino acids: CSVDWTSGGVGEQFF. CDR3 in DNA: TGCAGCGTTGATTGGACTAGCGGAGGGGTCGGTGAGCAGTTCTTC.

This chain uses TRBV28 with TRBJ1-2; maybe TRBD1 (6 bases). The CDR3 contains 13 residues. Trimming took off 4 bases at V and 2 bases at J, with 8 bases between the two ends. Per the germline V gene, CDR1 is MDHEN and CDR2 is SYDVKM. The CDR3 region has the DNA TGTGCCAGCAGTTCTGGACAGAACTATGGCTACACCTTC. Translated: CASSSGQNYGYTF.

This clone was seen a single time. This chain uses TRBV7-9 with TRBJ2-3, with 10 bases fitting TRBD1. The germline V gene has CDR1 SEHNR and CDR2 FQNEAQ (reference sequence). The CDR3 is 16 amino acids. Trimming took 4 bases from V and 2 from J; bases not matched to a gene: 6. CDR3 nucleotide sequence: TGTGCCAGCAGCTCCGGGACAGGGGCTCTCACAGATACGCAGTATTTT. As protein: CASSSGTGALTDTQYF.

The chain is built from TRBV4-3 and TRBJ1-5; a weak D match, TRBD1 (6 bases). Germline V gene data show CDR1 as LGHNA and CDR2 as YSLEER. V dropped 0 bases and J dropped 4 bases, with 13 bases sitting between them. The CDR3 totals 16 residues. The CDR3 coding sequence is TGCGCCAGCAGCCAAGACTCGACAGGATCTAATCAGCCCCAGCATTTT. Encoded protein: CASSQDSTGSNQPQHF.

The chain is built from TRBV6-5 and TRBJ1-4; D is undetermined. V gave up 2 bases and J gave up 4 bases, with 14 bases separating them. The CDR3 loop spans 16 amino acids. Germline V gene lookup returns CDR1 MNHEY and CDR2 SVGAGI. The CDR3, as DNA: TGTGCCAGCAGTTACGAGAGTCCCAGACTTAATGAAAAACTGTTTTTT. Its translation: CASSYESPRLNEKLFF.

The rearrangement uses TRBV10-3 and TRBJ1-3; perhaps TRBD1 as D (6 bases). Looked up from germline, CDR1 is ENHRY and CDR2 is SYGVKD. The CDR3 covers 14 residues. Trimming stripped 5 bases from V and 2 bases from J, with 10 bases between. The CDR3 DNA reads TGTGCCATCAGTTCATGGGGGCCTGGAAACACCATATATTTT. It yields the protein CAISSWGPGNTIYF.

Regarding this clone: This CDR3 is also generated by other DNA sequences in the sample. This chain connects TRBV6-5 to TRBJ1-1; 7 positions agree with TRBD1. The germline V gene has CDR1 MNHEY and CDR2 SVGAGI. The CDR3 contains 15 residues. The V gene end was trimmed by 3 bases and the J gene end by 1 base; junction bases not matched to a gene: 5. This CDR3 is CASSYGRTGNTEAFF. In DNA form, the CDR3 reads TGTGCCAGCAGTTATGGGCGGACAGGGAACACTGAAGCTTTCTTT.

This clone was observed once. J is TRBJ1-1 and V is TRBV29-1, with TRBD1 identical over 7 bases. V shed 7 bases, J shed 11 bases, and the junction held 13 bases outside the gene matches. Germline CDR1 and CDR2: SQVTM and ANQGSEA. CDR3 length: 12 residues. The CDR3: CSAPGATGKAFF. The DNA of the CDR3 is TGCAGCGCCCCGGGGGCGACAGGGAAGGCTTTCTTT.